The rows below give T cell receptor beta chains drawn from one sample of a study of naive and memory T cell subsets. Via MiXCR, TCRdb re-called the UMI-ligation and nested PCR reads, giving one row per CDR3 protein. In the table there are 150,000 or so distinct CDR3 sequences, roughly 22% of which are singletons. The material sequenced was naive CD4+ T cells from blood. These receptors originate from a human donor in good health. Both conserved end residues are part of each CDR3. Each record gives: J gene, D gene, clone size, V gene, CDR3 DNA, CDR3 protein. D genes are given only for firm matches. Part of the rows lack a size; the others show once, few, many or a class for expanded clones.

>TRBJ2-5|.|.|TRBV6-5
TGTGCCAGCAGTCCCCTGACAGGACAAGAGACCCAGTACTTC
CASSPLTGQETQYF
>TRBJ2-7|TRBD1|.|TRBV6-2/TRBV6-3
TGTGCCAGCAACGCCCTCGGGACAGTCTCCTACGAGCAGTACTTC
CASNALGTVSYEQYF
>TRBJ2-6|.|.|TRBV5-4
TGTGCCAGCAGCTTGGATGCAGGCTCTGGGGCCAACGTCCTGACTTTC
CASSLDAGSGANVLTF
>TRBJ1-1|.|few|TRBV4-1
TGCGCCAGCAGCCACGCCGGGACACAGAACACTGAAGCTTTCTTT
CASSHAGTQNTEAFF
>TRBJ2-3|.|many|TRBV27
TGTGCCAGCAGCTCCCTGCTTGGCCGAGTAGGTAGGACAGATACGCAGTATTTT
CASSSLLGRVGRTDTQYF
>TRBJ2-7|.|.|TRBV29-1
TGCAGCGTTCTACTAGGGGACGGGCAGTACTTC
CSVLLGDGQYF
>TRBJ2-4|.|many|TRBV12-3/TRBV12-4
TGTGCCAGCAGTTTATCCAGGGCCCGAGCCAAAAACATTCAGTACTTC
CASSLSRARAKNIQYF
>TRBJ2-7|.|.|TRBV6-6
TGTGCCAGCAGTTACTCGAGGGCGGTGGACTACGAGCAGTACTTC
CASSYSRAVDYEQYF
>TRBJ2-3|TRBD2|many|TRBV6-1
TGTGCCAGCAGTGAGGGCGGGAGGGGGTCGGATACGCAGTATTTT
CASSEGGRGSDTQYF
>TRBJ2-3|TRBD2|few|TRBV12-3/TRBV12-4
TGTGCCAGCAGTTTAGCGGGAACTAGCGGGAGGATCGGCACAGATACGCAGTATTTT
CASSLAGTSGRIGTDTQYF
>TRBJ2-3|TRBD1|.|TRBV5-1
TGCGCCAGCAGCCCAGACAGGGGAGATACGCAGTATTTT
CASSPDRGDTQYF
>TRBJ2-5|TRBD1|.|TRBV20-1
TGCAGTGCTAGAGATTCTTTTGGCAGGGGGTCCCAAGAGACCCAGTACTTC
CSARDSFGRGSQETQYF
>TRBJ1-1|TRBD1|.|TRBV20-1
TGCAGTGCTACCTGGGCATTGAAGGGGGCAGCAACTGAAGCTTTCTTT
CSATWALKGAATEAFF
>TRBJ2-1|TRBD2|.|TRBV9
TGTGCCAGCAGCGTAGCGACCGGGACTAGCGGGAGGGCAAGCTCCTACAATGAGCAGTTCTTC
CASSVATGTSGRASSYNEQFF
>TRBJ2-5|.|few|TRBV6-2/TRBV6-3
TGTGCCAGCACCCCCCGCCGGGAAGAGACCCAGTACTTC
CASTPRREETQYF
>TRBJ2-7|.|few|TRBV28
TGTGCCAGCAGTCCCCAACAACTTGTCTACGAGCAGTACTTC
CASSPQQLVYEQYF
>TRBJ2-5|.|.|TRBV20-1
TGCAGTGCTAGAAAGGGAGCTATGACTTTGGAGACCCAGTACTTC
CSARKGAMTLETQYF
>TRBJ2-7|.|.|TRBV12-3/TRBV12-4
TGTGCCAGCAATGAGGGGGGAAGAGGCGTCTCCTACGAGCAGTACTTC
CASNEGGRGVSYEQYF
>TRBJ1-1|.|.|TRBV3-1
TGTGCCAGCAGCCAAGATCCCAGGGGGAACACTGAAGCTTTCTTT
CASSQDPRGNTEAFF
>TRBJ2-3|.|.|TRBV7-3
TGTGCCAGCAGCTTAACTCAGGCGGGGACAGATACGCAGTATTTT
CASSLTQAGTDTQYF
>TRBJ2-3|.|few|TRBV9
TGTGCCAGCAGCGTAGAAGCACATACGCAGTATTTT
CASSVEAHTQYF
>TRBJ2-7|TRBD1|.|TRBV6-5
TGTGCCAGCGGGGTCCAGGGGGACTACGAGCAGTACTTC
CASGVQGDYEQYF
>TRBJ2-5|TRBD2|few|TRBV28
TGTGCCAGCAGTACCCTCGGGGAGGGCTTAGGAGAGACCCAGTACTTC
CASSTLGEGLGETQYF
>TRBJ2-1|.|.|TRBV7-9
TGTGCCAGCAGCGCTACCGGGCCCCACAATGAGCAGTTCTTC
CASSATGPHNEQFF
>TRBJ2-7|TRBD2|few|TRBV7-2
TGTGCCAGCAGCTTGGGACTAGCGAAACACGAGCAGTACTTC
CASSLGLAKHEQYF
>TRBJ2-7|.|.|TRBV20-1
TGCAGTGCAACCGGAGTTGTGGGTTCCTACGAGCAGTACTTC
CSATGVVGSYEQYF
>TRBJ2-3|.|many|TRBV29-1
TGCAGCGTTCGCAGGGGCCCAGATACGCAGTATTTT
CSVRRGPDTQYF
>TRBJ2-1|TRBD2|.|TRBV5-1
TGCGCCAGCAGCTCGCAGCGGGAGTTATACAATGAGCAGTTCTTC
CASSSQRELYNEQFF
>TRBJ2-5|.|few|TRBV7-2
TGTGCCAGCAGCTTAGCGGGGTACCAAGAGACCCAGTACTTC
CASSLAGYQETQYF
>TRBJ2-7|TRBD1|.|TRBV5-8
TGTGCCAGCAGCTTGTATTTAACAGGGGGCCGCGAGCAGTACTTC
CASSLYLTGGREQYF
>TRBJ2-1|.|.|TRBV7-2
TGTGCCAGCAGCTTAGGAGCGGCCCTCTCCTACAATGAGCAGTTCTTC
CASSLGAALSYNEQFF
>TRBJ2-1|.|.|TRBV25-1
TGTGCCAGCAGTGAGGGGCTCACGCGGTTCTTC
CASSEGLTRFF
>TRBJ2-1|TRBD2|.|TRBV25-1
TGTGCCAGCAGTTGGCTCGCGGGAGCCTTCGGTGAGCAGTTCTTC
CASSWLAGAFGEQFF
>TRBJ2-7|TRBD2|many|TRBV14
TGTGCCAGCCGCCGTAGCGGGAGTCACTACGAGCAGTACTTC
CASRRSGSHYEQYF
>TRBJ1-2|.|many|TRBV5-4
TGTGCCAGCAGCTGGCAGGATGGTTACTATGGCTACACCTTC
CASSWQDGYYGYTF
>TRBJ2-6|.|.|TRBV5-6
TGTGCCAGCAGCTTGAGGGCAGGGGCTGAAGGGGCCAACGTCCTGACTTTC
CASSLRAGAEGANVLTF
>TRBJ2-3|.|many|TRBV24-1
TGTGCCACCAGTGATAAGACAGCTAGCACAGATACGCAGTATTTT
CATSDKTASTDTQYF
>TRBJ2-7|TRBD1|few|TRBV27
TGTGCCAGCAGTCCCAGGCAGGGGGCGTACGAGCAGTACTTC
CASSPRQGAYEQYF
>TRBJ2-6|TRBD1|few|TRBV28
TGTGCCAGCACCGAGACAGGGTCTGGGGCCAACGTCCTGACTTTC
CASTETGSGANVLTF
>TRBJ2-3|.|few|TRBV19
TGTGCCAGTAGTATTCAGGGGACAGATACGCAGTATTTT
CASSIQGTDTQYF
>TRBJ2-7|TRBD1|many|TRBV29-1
TGCAGCGCGTGGGGAAACAGGGGCTACGAGCAGTACTTC
CSAWGNRGYEQYF
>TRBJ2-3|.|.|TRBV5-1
TGCGCCAGCAGTTGGAGCACAGATACGCAGTATTTT
CASSWSTDTQYF
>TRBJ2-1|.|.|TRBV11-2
TGTGCCAGCAGCCCCAGGACAACAGGGGAGGGGAATGAGCAGTTCTTC
CASSPRTTGEGNEQFF
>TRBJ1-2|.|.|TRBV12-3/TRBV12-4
TGTGCCAGCAGTCTCAGGGCTTTCTATGGCTACACCTTC
CASSLRAFYGYTF
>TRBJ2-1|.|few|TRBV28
.
CASSFGPGGNNEQFF
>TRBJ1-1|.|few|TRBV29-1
TGCAGCGTTGAAAACAGTGAAGCTTTCTTT
CSVENSEAFF
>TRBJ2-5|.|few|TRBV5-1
TGCGCCAGCAGCTTGGGCAAGCAGGAACTAATCCAAGAGACCCAGTACTTC
CASSLGKQELIQETQYF
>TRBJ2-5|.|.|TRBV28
TGTGCCAGCAGTTCTAGTTTAAGCGAGACCCAGTACTTC
CASSSSLSETQYF
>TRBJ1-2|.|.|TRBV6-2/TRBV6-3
TGTGCCAGCAGACCATCAGCTAACTATGGCTACACCTTC
CASRPSANYGYTF
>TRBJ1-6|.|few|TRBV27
TGTGCCAGCAGTTTCCCGCGTTCACCCCTCCACTTT
CASSFPRSPLHF
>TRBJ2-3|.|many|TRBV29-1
TGCAGCGTTCCAGGGCGCGGGACAGATACGCAGTATTTT
CSVPGRGTDTQYF
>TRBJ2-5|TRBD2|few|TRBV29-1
TGCAGCGTTCGATTTGCGGGACTAACTCAAGAGACCCAGTACTTC
CSVRFAGLTQETQYF
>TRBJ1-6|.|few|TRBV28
TGTGCCAGCAGTTTAATCGCAGGTTCACCCCTCCACTTT
CASSLIAGSPLHF
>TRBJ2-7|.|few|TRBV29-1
TGCAGCGTGGGGGAAAGGTCCTACGAGCAGTACTTC
CSVGERSYEQYF
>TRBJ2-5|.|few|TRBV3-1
TGTGCCAGCACCCAGAGAGGGGTAGAGACCCAGTACTTC
CASTQRGVETQYF